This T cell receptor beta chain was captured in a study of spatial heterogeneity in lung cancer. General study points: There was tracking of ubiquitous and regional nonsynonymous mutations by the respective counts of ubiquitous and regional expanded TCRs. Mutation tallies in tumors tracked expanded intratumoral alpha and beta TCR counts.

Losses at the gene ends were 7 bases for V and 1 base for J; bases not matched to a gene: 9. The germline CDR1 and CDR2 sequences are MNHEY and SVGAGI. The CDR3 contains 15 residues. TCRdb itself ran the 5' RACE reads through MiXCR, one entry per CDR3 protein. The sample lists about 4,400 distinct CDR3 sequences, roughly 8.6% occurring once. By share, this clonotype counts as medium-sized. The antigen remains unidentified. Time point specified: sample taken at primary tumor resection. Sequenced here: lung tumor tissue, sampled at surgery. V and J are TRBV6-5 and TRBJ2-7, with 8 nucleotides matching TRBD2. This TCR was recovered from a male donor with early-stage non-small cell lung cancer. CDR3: CASTPSSGGSYEQYF. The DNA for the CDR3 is TGTGCCAGCACTCCCTCCAGCGGGGGATCCTACGAGCAGTACTTC.